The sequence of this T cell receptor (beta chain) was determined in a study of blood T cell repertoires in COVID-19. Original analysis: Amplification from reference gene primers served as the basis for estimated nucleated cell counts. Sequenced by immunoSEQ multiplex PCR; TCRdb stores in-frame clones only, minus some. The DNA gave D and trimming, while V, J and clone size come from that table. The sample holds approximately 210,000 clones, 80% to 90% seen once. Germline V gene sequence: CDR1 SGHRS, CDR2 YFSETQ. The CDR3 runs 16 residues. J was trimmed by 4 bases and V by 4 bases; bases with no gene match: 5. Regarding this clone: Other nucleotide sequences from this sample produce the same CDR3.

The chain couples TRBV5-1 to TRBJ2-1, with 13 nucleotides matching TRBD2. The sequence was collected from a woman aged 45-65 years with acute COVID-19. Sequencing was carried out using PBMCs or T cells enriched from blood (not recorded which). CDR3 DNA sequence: TGCGCCAGCAGCCCACCGGGACTAGCGGGGTACAATGAGCAGTTCTTC. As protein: CASSPPGLAGYNEQFF.